This T cell receptor (beta chain) was obtained from a study of blood T cell repertoires in COVID-19. Study overall: The United States, Italy and Spain were the sources of the acute and convalescent COVID-19 samples. Sources were T cells, B-cell-depleted T cells, or PBMCs; the material itself was cDNA or gDNA.

Cohort 3 recovered donors had two negative PCRs, clearance, or symptom resolution. The V end lost 4 bases, the J end lost 0 bases, and 10 bases lay between the germline ends. Germline values: CDR1 SGDLS, CDR2 YYNGEE. The CDR3 runs 15 residues. Profiling relied on immunoSEQ multiplex PCR, and the TCRdb table lists in-frame clones only, not all of them. In the table there are 300,000 to 450,000 clones, around 91% of which are singletons. This clone has more than one count but fewer than ten. Material for sequencing was PBMCs or T cells enriched from blood (not recorded which). The chain is built from TRBV9 and TRBJ1-4; D unclear. The receptor's source is a man between 18 and 35 years old who had recovered from COVID-19. CDR3 DNA sequence: TGTGCCAGCAGCCCGCACAGTGCAACTAATGAAAAACTGTTTTTT. Protein product: CASSPHSATNEKLFF.